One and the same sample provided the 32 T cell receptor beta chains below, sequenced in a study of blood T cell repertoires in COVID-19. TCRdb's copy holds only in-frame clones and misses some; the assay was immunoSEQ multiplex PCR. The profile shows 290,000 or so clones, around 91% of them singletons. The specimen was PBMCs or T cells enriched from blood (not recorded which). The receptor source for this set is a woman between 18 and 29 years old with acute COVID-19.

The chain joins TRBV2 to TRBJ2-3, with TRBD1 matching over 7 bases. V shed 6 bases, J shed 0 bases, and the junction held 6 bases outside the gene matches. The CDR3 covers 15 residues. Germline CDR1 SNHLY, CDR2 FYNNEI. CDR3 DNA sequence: TGTGCCAGCAGCGAACAGGGGACGAGCACAGATACGCAGTATTTT. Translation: CASSEQGTSTDTQYF.

CDR3 residues: CASRFKYRDTANYGYTF. The CDR3 DNA follows: TGTGCCAGCAGATTTAAGTACCGGGACACAGCTAACTATGGCTACACCTTC. The chain employs TRBV28 and TRBJ1-2; D might be TRBD1 (6 bases). The germline V and J ends were trimmed by 6 bases and 0 bases, with 20 bases remaining between them. This CDR3 has 17 residues. In germline, CDR1 is MDHEN, CDR2 SYDVKM.

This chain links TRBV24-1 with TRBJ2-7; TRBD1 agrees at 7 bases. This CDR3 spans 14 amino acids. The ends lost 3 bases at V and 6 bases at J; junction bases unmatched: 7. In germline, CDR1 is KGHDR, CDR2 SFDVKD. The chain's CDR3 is CATSDSGRGTEQYF. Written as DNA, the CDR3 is TGTGCCACCAGTGATAGTGGCAGGGGGACCGAGCAGTACTTC.

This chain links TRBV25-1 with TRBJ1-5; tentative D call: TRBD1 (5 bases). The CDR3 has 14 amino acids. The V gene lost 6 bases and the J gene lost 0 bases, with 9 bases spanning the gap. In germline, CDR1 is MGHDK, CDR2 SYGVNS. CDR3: CASRDSYSNQPQHF. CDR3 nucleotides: TGTGCCAGCAGAGACAGTTATAGCAATCAGCCCCAGCATTTT.

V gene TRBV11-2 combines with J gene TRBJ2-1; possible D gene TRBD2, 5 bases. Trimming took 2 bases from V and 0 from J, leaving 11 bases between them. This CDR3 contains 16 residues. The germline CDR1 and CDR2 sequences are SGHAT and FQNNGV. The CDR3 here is CASSLSRTPSYNEQFF. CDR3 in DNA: TGTGCCAGCAGCTTAAGCCGGACTCCCTCCTACAATGAGCAGTTCTTC.

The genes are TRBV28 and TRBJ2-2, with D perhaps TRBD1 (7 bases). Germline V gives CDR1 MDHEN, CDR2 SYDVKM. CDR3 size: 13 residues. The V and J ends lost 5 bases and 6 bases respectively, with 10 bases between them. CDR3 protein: CASSPRGAGELFF. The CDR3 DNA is TGTGCCAGCAGTCCCAGGGGGGCCGGGGAGCTGTTTTTT.

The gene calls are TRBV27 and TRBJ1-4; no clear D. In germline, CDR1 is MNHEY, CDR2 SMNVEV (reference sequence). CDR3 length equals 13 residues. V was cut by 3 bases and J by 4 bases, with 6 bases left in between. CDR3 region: CASSFQVNEKLFF. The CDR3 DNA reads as TGTGCCAGCAGTTTCCAGGTTAATGAAAAACTGTTTTTT.

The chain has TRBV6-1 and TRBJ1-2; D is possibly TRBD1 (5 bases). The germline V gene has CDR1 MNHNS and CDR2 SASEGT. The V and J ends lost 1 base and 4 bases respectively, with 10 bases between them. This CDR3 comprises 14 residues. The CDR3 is CASSEGAGSYGYTF. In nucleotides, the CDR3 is TGTGCCAGCAGTGAAGGCGCAGGGTCCTATGGCTACACCTTC.

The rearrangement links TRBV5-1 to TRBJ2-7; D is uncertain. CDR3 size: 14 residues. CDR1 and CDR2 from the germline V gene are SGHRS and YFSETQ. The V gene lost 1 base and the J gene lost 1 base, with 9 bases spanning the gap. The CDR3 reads CASSLMGLSYEQYF. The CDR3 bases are TGCGCCAGCAGCTTGATGGGCCTTTCCTACGAGCAGTACTTC.

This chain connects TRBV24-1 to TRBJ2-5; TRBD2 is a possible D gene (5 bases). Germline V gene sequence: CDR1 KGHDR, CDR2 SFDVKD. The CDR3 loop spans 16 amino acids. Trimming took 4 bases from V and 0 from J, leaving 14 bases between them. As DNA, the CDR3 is TGTGCCACCAGTGACGCCCGGACTGGGTACCAAGAGACCCAGTACTTC. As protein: CATSDARTGYQETQYF.

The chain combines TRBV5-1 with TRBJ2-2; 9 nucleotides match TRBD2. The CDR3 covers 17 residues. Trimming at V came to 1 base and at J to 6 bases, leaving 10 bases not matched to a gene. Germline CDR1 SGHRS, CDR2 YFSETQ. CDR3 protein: CASSLSPRREGAGELFF. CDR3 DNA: TGCGCCAGCAGCTTGAGTCCCCGGCGGGAGGGCGCCGGGGAGCTGTTTTTT.

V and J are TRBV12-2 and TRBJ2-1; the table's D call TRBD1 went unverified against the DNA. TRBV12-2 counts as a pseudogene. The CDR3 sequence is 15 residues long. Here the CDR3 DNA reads TGTGCAAGTCGCGCCCCAGTAAATTATCCGAATGAGCAGTTCTTC. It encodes CASRAPVNYPNEQFF.

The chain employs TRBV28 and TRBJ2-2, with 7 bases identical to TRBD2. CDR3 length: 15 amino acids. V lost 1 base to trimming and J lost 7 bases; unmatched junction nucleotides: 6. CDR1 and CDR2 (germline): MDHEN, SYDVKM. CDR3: CASSLLREGGGELFF. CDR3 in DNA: TGTGCCAGCAGTTTATTAAGGGAGGGTGGCGGGGAGCTGTTTTTT.

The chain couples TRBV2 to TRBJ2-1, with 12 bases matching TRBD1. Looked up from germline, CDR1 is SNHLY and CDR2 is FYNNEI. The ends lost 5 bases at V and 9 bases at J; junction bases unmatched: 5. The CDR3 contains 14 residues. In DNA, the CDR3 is TGTGCCAGCAGTTTAGGGACAGGGGGCGGTGAGCAGTTCTTC. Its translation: CASSLGTGGGEQFF.

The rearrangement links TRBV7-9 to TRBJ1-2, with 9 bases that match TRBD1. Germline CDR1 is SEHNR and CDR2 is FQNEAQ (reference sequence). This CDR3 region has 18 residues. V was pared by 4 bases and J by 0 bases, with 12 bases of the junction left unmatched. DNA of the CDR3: TGTGCCAGCAGCTCCATCCGAGAGGGGACAGGGACTAACTATGGCTACACCTTC. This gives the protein CASSSIREGTGTNYGYTF.

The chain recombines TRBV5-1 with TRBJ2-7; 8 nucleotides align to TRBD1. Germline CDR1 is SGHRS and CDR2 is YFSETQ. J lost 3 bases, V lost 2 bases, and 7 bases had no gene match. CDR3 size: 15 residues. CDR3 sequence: CASSLGQGRYYEQYF. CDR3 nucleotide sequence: TGCGCCAGCAGCTTAGGACAGGGAAGATACTACGAGCAGTACTTC.

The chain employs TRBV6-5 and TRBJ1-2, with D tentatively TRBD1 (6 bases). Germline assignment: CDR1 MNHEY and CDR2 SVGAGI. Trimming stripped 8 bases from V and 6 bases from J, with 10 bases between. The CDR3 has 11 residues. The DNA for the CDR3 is TGTGCCAGCCTGTCAGGGGATGGCTACACCTTC. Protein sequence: CASLSGDGYTF.

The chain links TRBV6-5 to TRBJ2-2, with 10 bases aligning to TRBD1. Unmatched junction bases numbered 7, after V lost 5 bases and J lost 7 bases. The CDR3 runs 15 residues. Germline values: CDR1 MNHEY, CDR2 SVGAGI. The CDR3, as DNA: TGTGCCAGCAGTCGCGGGGACAGGGGAATCGGGGAGCTGTTTTTT. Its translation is CASSRGDRGIGELFF.

The DNA for the CDR3 is TGCAGCGTTGTTCTCAGTAACCTGAACACTGAAGCTTTCTTT. This sequence encodes CSVVLSNLNTEAFF. The rearrangement links TRBV29-1 to TRBJ1-1; D is undetermined. The CDR3 extends over 14 amino acids. V lost 4 bases and J 0 bases, leaving 12 bases between the germline ends. Germline CDR1 SQVTM, CDR2 ANQGSEA.

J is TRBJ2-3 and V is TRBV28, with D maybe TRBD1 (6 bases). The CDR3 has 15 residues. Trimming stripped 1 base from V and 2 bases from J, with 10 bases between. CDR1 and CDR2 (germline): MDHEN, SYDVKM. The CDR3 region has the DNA TGTGCCAGCAGTTTATATAGGGACACCACAGATACGCAGTATTTT. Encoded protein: CASSLYRDTTDTQYF.

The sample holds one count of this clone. CDR3 nucleotide sequence: TGTGCCAGCAGTTATACAGGCTTCTCTGGAAACACCATATATTTT. This gives the protein CASSYTGFSGNTIYF. The chain recombines TRBV6-5 with TRBJ1-3; tentatively, D is TRBD1 (5 bases). CDR1 MNHEY and CDR2 SVGAGI come from the germline V gene. This CDR3 region has 15 residues. The ends were cut back, 3 bases at V and 0 bases at J, with 9 bases in the middle.

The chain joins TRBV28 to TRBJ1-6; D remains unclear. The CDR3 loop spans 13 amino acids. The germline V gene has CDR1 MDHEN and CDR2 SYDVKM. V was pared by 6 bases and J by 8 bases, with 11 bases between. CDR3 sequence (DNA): TGTGCCAGCAGCGACAAGATGGATTCACCCCTCCACTTT. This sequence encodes CASSDKMDSPLHF.

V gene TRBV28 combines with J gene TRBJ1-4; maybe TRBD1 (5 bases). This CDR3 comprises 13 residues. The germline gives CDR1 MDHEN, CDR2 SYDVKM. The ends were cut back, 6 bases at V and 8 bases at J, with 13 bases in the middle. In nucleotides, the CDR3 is TGTGCCAGCAGGTCGGGGGGGGTGGAAAAACTGTTTTTT. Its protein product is CASRSGGVEKLFF.

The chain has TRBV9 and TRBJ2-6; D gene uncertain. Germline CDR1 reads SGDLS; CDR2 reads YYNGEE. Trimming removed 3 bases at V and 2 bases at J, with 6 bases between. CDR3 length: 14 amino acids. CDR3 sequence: CASSAIAGANVLTF. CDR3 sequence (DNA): TGTGCCAGCAGCGCCATAGCTGGGGCCAACGTCCTGACTTTC.

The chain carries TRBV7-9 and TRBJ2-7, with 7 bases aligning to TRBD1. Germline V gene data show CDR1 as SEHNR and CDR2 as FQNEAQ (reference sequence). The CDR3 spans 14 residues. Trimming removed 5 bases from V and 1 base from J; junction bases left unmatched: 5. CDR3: CASSTSTGSYEQYF. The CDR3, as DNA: TGTGCCAGCAGCACGTCGACAGGGTCCTACGAGCAGTACTTC.

CDR3 coding DNA: TGTGCCAGCAGTTTATGGCAGGGAGGGGGCACTGAAGCTTTCTTT. As protein: CASSLWQGGGTEAFF. J is TRBJ1-1 and V is TRBV28; TRBD1 is a possible D gene (6 bases). Germline lookup yields CDR1 MDHEN and CDR2 SYDVKM. Trimming removed 0 bases from V and 4 bases from J, with 12 bases in between. The CDR3 is 15 amino acids.

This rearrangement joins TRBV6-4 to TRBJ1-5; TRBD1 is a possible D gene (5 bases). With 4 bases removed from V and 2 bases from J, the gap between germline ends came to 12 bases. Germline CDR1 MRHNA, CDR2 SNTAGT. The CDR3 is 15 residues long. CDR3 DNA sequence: TGTGCCAGCAGTGCAGACAGCTTCGGCAATCAGCCCCAGCATTTT. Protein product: CASSADSFGNQPQHF.

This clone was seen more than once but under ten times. The CDR3 DNA follows: TGTGCCAGCAGCCATAGACTAGCGGGAGGAACAGATACGCAGTATTTT. Protein: CASSHRLAGGTDTQYF. The J gene is TRBJ2-3, the V gene TRBV3-1 (or the pseudogene TRBV3-2); 13 bases agree with TRBD2. V shed 3 bases and J 3 bases; nucleotides not matched to a gene: 3. The CDR3 length is 16 residues. Per the germline V gene, CDR1 is LGHDT and CDR2 is YNNKEL (reference sequence).

The CDR3 DNA sequence: TGTGCCACCAGTGAAGGATGGCAGGGCGCCCACATATCCGGCTACACCTTC. This sequence encodes CATSEGWQGAHISGYTF. This sequence joins TRBV24-1 and TRBJ1-2, with D maybe TRBD1 (5 bases). The V end was cut by 4 bases, the J end by 8 bases, with 25 bases between. The CDR3 covers 17 residues. Germline CDR1 and CDR2: KGHDR and SFDVKD.

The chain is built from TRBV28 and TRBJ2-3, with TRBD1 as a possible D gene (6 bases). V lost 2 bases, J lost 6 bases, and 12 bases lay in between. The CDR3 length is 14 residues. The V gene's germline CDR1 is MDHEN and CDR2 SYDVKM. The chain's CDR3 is CASSLTAGDDTQYF. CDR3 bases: TGTGCCAGCAGTTTAACGGCAGGGGACGATACGCAGTATTTT. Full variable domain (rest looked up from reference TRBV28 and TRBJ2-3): DVKVTQSSRYLVKRTGEKVFLECVQDMDHENMFWYRQDPGLGLRLIYFSYDVKMKEKGDIPEGYSVSREKKERFSLILESASTNQTSMYLCASSLTAGDDTQYFGPGTRLTVL.

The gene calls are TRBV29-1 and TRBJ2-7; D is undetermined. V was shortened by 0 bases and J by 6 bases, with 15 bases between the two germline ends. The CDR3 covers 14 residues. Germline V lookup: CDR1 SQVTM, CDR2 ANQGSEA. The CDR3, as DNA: TGCAGCGTTGAAGACGGGTGGAGCGAAGGCGAGCAGTACTTC. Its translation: CSVEDGWSEGEQYF.

As DNA, the CDR3 is TGTGCCAGCAGCCCGCCGGTAGGGAGACTTCCGCTCAATGAGCAGTTCTTC. It translates to CASSPPVGRLPLNEQFF. The rearrangement joins TRBV7-9 to TRBJ2-1; D might be TRBD2 (5 bases). The V end was cut by 5 bases, the J end by 6 bases, with 23 bases between. Germline-derived CDR1 and CDR2 are SEHNR and FQNEAQ (reference sequence). This CDR3 region has 17 residues.